The next 5 T cell receptor beta chains were all read from a single sample in a study of beta chain features in type 1 diabetes. Expressed TCRB transcripts were sequenced because the entire RNA isolate underwent reverse transcription. The assay was immunoSEQ multiplex PCR, and TCRdb's table has in-frame clones only and misses some. Counted here are approximately 44,000 clones, 66% occurring once; the ten biggest clones make up more than 2%. For these receptors, no antigen is known. General study points: All four CD4+ subsets of Type 1 diabetes patients contained TCRB CDR3s that were moderately but significantly shorter.

Sequenced sample: Tregs from blood. The receptors stem from a young woman with type 1 diabetes.

This clone has only a few counts. The chain combines TRBV7-2 with TRBJ2-1; 9 bases agree with TRBD2. The germline gives CDR1 SGHTA, CDR2 FQGNSA. The CDR3 has 14 amino acids. Unmatched junction bases numbered 5, after V lost 7 bases and J lost 4 bases. The CDR3 coding sequence is TGTGCCAGCACCCCTAGCGGGGCTTACAATGAGCAGTTCTTC. It yields the protein CASTPSGAYNEQFF.

The gene calls are TRBV28 and TRBJ2-6; no firm D call. V was clipped by 8 bases and J by 4 bases, with 18 bases between them. This CDR3 has 16 residues. Germline V gene lookup returns CDR1 MDHEN and CDR2 SYDVKM. The CDR3 coding sequence is TGTGCCAGCCAACAGCTTAGGCCGACCGGGGCCAACGTCCTGACTTTC. Amino acids: CASQQLRPTGANVLTF.

The chain couples TRBV2 to TRBJ2-7, with D tentatively TRBD1 (6 bases). The CDR3 contains 14 residues. Trimming removed 9 bases from V and 2 bases from J, with 17 bases in between. Germline V gene data show CDR1 as SNHLY and CDR2 as FYNNEI. CDR3 nucleotide sequence: TGTGCCAGTCGGCCTCGGGACACTGCCTACGAGCAGTACTTC. Amino acid sequence: CASRPRDTAYEQYF.

This chain joins TRBV7-2 and TRBJ2-5; 9 bases are shared with TRBD1. Per germline, CDR1 SGHTA and CDR2 FQGNSA. The CDR3 extends over 16 amino acids. Unmatched junction bases numbered 11, after V lost 5 bases and J lost 4 bases. The CDR3 region has the DNA TGTGCCAGCAGCGAGCGGGACAGGGTGCTCATAGAGACCCAGTACTTC. Residues: CASSERDRVLIETQYF. Together with reference TRBV7-2 and TRBJ2-5, the CDR3 gives the full variable domain: GAGVSQSPSNKVTEKGKDVELRCDPISGHTALYWYRQSLGQGLEFLIYFQGNSAPDKSGLPSDRFSAERTGGSVSTLTIQRTQQEDSAVYLCASSERDRVLIETQYFGPGTRLLVL.

The V gene is TRBV7-8, the J gene TRBJ2-3; TRBD2 matches at 9 bases. The CDR3 consists of 12 residues. The germline gives CDR1 SGHVS, CDR2 FQNEAQ. V was clipped by 5 bases and J by 14 bases; unmatched bases: 8. Here the CDR3 reads CASSLGSGRRYF. The CDR3 nucleotides are TGTGCCAGCAGCCTCGGGAGCGGGAGGAGGTATTTT.